This TCR beta chain derives from a study of blood T cell repertoires in COVID-19 (dated by TCRdb to about 2020). General notes on the study: The collaborator samples originated in the United States, Italy and Spain and spanned the acute and convalescent phases of COVID-19. The material from the prospective study consisted of cDNA or gDNA derived from T cells, B-cell-depleted T cells, or PBMCs. Deeply sampled blood TCRbeta repertoires from subjects exposed to, actively infected with, or recovered from COVID-19 were included in the dataset. The repertoires were made available in a free public database intended to serve as a resource for research on the immune response to SARS-CoV-2. The samples were drawn from the first 160 participants of the ongoing ImmuneRACE study and from 950 to 1,500 subjects provided by 6 global collaborators. Sample metadata almost always included a de-identified subject ID, COVID-19 status, age in years and sex. Where HLA class I and class II types were available, the types were taken from metadata supplied by the sample provider, not from assay-based typing.

TCRbeta CDR3 regions were amplified from genomic DNA using the immunoSEQ Assay, a bias-controlled multiplex PCR. As for the authors' bioinformatics: The number of nucleated cells in each sample was estimated from the amplification of reference gene primers within the assay. To quantify the absolute abundance of each unique TCRbeta CDR3 rearrangement, sequence reads were collapsed and filtered. For each sample, productive Simpson clonality was calculated as the square root of Simpson's diversity index across productive rearrangements. TCRdb mirrors the immuneACCESS table, restricted to in-frame sequences. Some clones are absent from its copies; in checked studies, under half trace to an unresolved V gene, and the reason for the others is unknown. The V and J calls and the clone size are those of that table, but D and trimming were determined from the DNA. A total of approximately 300,000 clones appear in this sample, over 75% of them only once. The top ten constitute 1% of the sample.

Each collaborating institution followed its own protocols to collect whole blood in K2EDTA tubes. Collaborator samples were shipped for TCRbeta analysis as frozen whole blood, isolated PBMCs, or DNA extracted from either sample type. Broader findings and caveats from the paper: The quantity of clinical and demographic metadata differed by source and by participant and was supplied without curation.

Details on this clone: The antigen this receptor binds is unknown. Qualities for individual bases were not recorded, and no much larger clone is one base off.

Sequences LGHNT (CDR1) and FRNRAP (CDR2) are obtained from the germline V gene. Here V drops 5 bases and J drops 9 bases, and the junction holds 1 base not matched to any gene. Including cysteine and phenylalanine, the CDR3 has 13 amino acids. Solely the CDR3 DNA is kept, with 39 bases framed from the first base. The sequenced sample consisted of peripheral blood. The clonotype comes from a man over 45 with active or convalescent COVID-19. This chain joins TRBV12-5 to TRBJ2-1, with TRBD2 matching 13 junction bases. The nucleotide sequence reads as follows: TGTGCTAGTGGTCGGACTAGCGGGAGTGAGCAGTTCTTC. Translation gives CASGRTSGSEQFF.